This TCR beta chain came from a study of blood T cell repertoires in COVID-19. Study overall: From T cells, B-cell-depleted T cells, or PBMCs came the material, which was cDNA or gDNA.

In the original processing: Amplification of reference gene primers was used by the study to estimate nucleated cell counts. Method: immunoSEQ multiplex PCR; TCRdb's copy keeps in-frame clones and lacks some. V, J and clone size are taken as reported in that table, and D and trimming were inferred from the DNA itself. The sample records about 200,000 clones, 85% being singletons. This CDR3 is 14 amino acids long. The V and J ends lost 4 bases and 1 base, in that order; junction bases with no gene match: 1. Germline V gene sequence: CDR1 MNHEY, CDR2 SVGAGI. Sequencing was performed on peripheral blood. This chain uses TRBV6-5 with TRBJ1-5; 7 nucleotides line up with TRBD1. This sequence was found in an elderly woman with acute or convalescent COVID-19. CDR3: CASSWDRSNQPQHF. In nucleotides, the CDR3 is TGTGCCAGCAGTTGGGACAGAAGCAATCAGCCCCAGCATTTT.